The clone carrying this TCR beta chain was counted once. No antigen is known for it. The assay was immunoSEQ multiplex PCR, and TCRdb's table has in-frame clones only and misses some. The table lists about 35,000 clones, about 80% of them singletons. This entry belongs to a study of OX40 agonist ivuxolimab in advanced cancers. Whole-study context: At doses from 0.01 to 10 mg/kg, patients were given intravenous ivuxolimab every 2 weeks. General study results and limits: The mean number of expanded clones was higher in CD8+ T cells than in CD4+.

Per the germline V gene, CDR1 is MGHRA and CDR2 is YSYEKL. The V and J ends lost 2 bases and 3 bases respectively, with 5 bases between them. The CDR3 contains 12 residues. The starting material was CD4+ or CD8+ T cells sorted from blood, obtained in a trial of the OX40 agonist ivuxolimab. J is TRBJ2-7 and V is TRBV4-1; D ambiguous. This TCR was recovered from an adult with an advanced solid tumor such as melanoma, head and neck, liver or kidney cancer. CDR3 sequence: CASSQPYYEQYF. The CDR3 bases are TGCGCCAGCAGCCAACCATACTACGAGCAGTACTTC.